The sequence of this T cell receptor (beta chain) was determined in a study of CD8 T cells in ankylosing spondylitis. Study observations and caveats: Characteristic, it appeared, of ankylosing spondylitis blood was a TCR beta motif of eight highly homologous variants.

V was pared by 6 bases and J by 2 bases, with 10 bases between. Germline V gene data show CDR1 as GTSNPN and CDR2 as SVGIG (reference sequence). The CDR3 contains 12 residues. This clonotype was counted many times. Antigen unknown. Quantitative 5'-RACE was performed with molecular barcodes, and it yielded the TCR beta libraries. TCRdb ran MiXCR on the 5' RACE reads and lists one entry per CDR3 protein. The sample yields 190,000 or so distinct CDR3 sequences, about 13% seen once. The chain links TRBV30 to TRBJ1-2; D not certain. The material sequenced was blood, either unsorted or a sorted T cell fraction (not recorded which). This clonotype was sampled from a male donor with ankylosing spondylitis or in good health (not recorded which). CDR3 nucleotides: TGTGCCTGCAAGGGAGGGAACTATGGCTACACCTTC. Protein sequence: CACKGGNYGYTF.